This TCR beta chain was sequenced in a study of T cell changes during pregnancy in multiple sclerosis. The CDR3 loop spans 16 amino acids. V was clipped by 6 bases and J by 0 bases; unmatched bases: 11. The germline CDR1 and CDR2 sequences are GTSNPN and SVGIG (reference sequence). Measured with immunoSEQ multiplex PCR; TCRdb has only the in-frame clones, and not every one. The repertoire consists of about 59,000 clones, with 90% to 95% occurring once and the leading ten covering 0.65% to 1%. Sequences were derived from peripheral blood, sampled before pregnancy. V usage is TRBV30 and J usage is TRBJ1-2; 9 positions agree with TRBD1. The receptor was isolated from a female donor with multiple sclerosis, enrolled in a pregnancy study. CDR3 DNA: TGTGCCTGCCCCGCGGGACAGGGTTACACTAACTATGGCTACACCTTC. This translates into CACPAGQGYTNYGYTF.